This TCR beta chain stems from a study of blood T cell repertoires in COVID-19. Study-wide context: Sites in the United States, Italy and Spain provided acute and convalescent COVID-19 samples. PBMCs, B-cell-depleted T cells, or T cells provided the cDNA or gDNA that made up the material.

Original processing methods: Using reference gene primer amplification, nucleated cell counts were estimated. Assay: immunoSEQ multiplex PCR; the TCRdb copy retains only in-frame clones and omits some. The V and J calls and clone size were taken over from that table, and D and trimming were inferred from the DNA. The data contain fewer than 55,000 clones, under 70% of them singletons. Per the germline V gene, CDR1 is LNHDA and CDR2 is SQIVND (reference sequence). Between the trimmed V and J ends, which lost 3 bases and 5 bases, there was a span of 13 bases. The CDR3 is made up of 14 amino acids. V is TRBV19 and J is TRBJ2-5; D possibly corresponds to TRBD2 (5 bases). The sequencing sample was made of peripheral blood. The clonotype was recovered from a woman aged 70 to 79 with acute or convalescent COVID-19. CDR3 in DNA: TGTGCCAGTAGTATGGCAGGACTGATGGAGACCCAGTACTTC. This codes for CASSMAGLMETQYF.